This T cell receptor (beta chain) was profiled in a study of CD8 T cells in ankylosing spondylitis. Notes on the study in general: CD8+ cells made up the disease-linked clones, which were relatively rare in peripheral blood. Several of the motif variants were reported before in synovial fluid and blood from reactive arthritis.

Trimming pared 10 bases from V and 7 bases from J, leaving 22 bases between. The CDR3 length is 14 residues. Germline V gives CDR1 MNHEY, CDR2 SMNVEV (reference sequence). This clonotype was recorded at least ten times. Its antigen remains unknown. TCRdb analysed the 5' RACE reads with MiXCR anew, one entry per CDR3 protein. The data contain roughly 150,000 distinct CDR3 sequences, around 7.9% of them singletons. This sequence originates from a female donor with ankylosing spondylitis or in good health (not recorded which). Sequenced sample: blood, either unsorted or a sorted T cell fraction (not recorded which). The rearrangement links TRBV27 to TRBJ1-1; TRBD1 might be the D (6 bases). The DNA for the CDR3 is TGTGCCACCCGAGGCGGGGGCGGACATAGTGAAGCTTTCTTT. This codes for CATRGGGGHSEAFF.